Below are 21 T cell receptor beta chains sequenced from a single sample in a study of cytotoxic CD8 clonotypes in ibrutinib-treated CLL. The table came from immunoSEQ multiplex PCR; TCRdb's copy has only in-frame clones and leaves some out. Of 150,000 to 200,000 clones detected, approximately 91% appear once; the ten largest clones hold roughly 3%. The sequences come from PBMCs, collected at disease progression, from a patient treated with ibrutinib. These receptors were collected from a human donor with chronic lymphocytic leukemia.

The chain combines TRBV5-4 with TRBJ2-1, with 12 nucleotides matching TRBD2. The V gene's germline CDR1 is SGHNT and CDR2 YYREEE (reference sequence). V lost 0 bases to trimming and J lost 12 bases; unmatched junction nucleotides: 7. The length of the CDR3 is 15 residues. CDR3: CASSLEASGRAGQFF. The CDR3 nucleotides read TGTGCCAGCAGCTTGGAGGCTAGCGGGAGGGCGGGGCAGTTCTTC.

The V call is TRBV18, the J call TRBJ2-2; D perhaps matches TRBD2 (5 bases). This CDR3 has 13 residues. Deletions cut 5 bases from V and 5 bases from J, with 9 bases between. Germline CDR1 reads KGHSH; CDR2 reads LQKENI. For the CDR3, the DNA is TGTGCCAGCTCAGCCGGCGGGACCGGGGAGCTGTTTTTT. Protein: CASSAGGTGELFF. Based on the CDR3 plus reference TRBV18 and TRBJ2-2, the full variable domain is NAGVMQNPRHLVRRRGQEARLRCSPMKGHSHVYWYRQLPEEGLKFMVYLQKENIIDESGMPKERFSAEFPKEGPSILRIQQVVRGDSAAYFCASSAGGTGELFFGEGSRLTVL.

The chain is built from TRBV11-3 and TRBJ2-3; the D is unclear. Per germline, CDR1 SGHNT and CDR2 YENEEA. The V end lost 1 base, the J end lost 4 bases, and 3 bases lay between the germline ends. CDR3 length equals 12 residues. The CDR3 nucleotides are TGTGCCAGCAGCTTAGCTCCAGATACGCAGTATTTT. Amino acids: CASSLAPDTQYF.

The CDR3 DNA reads TGCAGCGTCACGGGACTAGCGGATACAAACACCGGGGAGCTGTTTTTT. Translation: CSVTGLADTNTGELFF. The chain links TRBV29-1 to TRBJ2-2; 11 nucleotides agree with TRBD2. The CDR3 extends over 16 amino acids. Germline assignment: CDR1 SQVTM and CDR2 ANQGSEA. Trimming cost V 6 bases and J 2 bases; bases outside gene matches: 8.

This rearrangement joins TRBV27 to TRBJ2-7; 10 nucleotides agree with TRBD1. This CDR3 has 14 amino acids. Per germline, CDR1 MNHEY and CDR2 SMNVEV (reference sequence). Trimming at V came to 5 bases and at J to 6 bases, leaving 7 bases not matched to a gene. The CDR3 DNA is TGTGCCAGCAGTCCTGCGGGGACAGGGGTCGAGCAGTACTTC. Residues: CASSPAGTGVEQYF.

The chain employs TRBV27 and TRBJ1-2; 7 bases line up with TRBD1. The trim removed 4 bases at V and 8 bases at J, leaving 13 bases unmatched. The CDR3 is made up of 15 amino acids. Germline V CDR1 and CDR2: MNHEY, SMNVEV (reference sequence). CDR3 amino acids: CASSSPHRGRIGYTF. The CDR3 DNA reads TGTGCCAGCAGTTCGCCTCACAGGGGAAGGATCGGCTACACCTTC.

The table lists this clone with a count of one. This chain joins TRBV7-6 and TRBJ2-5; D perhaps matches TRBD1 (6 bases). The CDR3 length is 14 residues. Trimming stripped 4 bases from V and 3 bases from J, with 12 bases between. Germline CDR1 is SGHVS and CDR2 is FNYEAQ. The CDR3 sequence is CASSSDQGKETQYF. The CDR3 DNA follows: TGTGCCAGCAGCTCAGACCAGGGGAAAGAGACCCAGTACTTC.

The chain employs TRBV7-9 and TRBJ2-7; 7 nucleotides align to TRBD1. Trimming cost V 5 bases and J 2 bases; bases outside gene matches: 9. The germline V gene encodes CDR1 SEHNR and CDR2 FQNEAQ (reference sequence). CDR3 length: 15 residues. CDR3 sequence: CASSRNAGTAYEQYF. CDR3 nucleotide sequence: TGTGCCAGCAGCCGAAATGCCGGGACAGCCTACGAGCAGTACTTC.

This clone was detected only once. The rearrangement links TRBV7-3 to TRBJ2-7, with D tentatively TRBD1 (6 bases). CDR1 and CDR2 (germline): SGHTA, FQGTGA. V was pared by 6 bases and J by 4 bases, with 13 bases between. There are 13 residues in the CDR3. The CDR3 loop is CASSPTGRYEQYF. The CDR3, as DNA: TGTGCCAGCAGTCCTACAGGGAGATACGAGCAGTACTTC.

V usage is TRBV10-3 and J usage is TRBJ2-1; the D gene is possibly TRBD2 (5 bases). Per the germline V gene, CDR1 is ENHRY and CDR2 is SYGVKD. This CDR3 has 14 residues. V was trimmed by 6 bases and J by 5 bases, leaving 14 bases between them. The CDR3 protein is CAIRRATTHNEQFF. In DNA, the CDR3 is TGTGCCATCAGGAGGGCCACCACACACAATGAGCAGTTCTTC.

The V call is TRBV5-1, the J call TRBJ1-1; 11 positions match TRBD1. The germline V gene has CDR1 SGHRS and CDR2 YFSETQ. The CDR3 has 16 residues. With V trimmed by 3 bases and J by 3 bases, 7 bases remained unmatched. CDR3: CASSSTGTGGDTEAFF. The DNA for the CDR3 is TGCGCCAGCAGCTCGACCGGGACAGGGGGTGACACTGAAGCTTTCTTT.

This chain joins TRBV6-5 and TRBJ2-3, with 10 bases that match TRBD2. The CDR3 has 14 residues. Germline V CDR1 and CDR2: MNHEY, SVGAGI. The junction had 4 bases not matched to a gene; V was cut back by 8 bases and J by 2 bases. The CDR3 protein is CASRTSGSTDTQYF. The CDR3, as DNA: TGTGCCAGCCGGACTAGCGGATCCACAGATACGCAGTATTTT.

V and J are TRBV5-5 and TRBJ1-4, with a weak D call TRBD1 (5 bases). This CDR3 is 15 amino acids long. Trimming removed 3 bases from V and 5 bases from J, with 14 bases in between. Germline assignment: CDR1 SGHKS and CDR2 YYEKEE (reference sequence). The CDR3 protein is CASSSPAGRNEKLFF. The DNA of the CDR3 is TGTGCCAGCAGCTCTCCGGCAGGGAGGAATGAAAAACTGTTTTTT.

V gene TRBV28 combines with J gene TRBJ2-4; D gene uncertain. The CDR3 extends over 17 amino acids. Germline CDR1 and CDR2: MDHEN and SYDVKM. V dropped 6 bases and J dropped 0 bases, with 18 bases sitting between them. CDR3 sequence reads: CASRPTRKSRAKNIQYF. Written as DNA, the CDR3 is TGTGCCAGCAGACCCACGCGGAAGAGTAGAGCCAAAAACATTCAGTACTTC.

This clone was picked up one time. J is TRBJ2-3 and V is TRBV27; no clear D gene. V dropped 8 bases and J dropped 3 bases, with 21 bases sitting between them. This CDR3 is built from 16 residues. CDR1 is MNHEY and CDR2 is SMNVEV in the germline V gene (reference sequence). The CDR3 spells CASCSLGGLGTDTQYF. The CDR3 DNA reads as TGTGCCAGCTGTTCCTTAGGTGGTCTCGGGACAGATACGCAGTATTTT.

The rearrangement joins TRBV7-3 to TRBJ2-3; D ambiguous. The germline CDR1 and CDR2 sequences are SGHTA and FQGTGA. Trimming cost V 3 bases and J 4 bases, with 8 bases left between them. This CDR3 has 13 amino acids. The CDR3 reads CASSLDGADTQYF. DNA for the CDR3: TGTGCCAGCAGCTTGGATGGGGCAGATACGCAGTATTTT. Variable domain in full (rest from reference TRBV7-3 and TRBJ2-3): GAGVSQTPSNKVTEKGKYVELRCDPISGHTALYWYRQSLGQGPEFLIYFQGTGAADDSGLPNDRFFAVRPEGSVSTLKIQRTERGDSAVYLCASSLDGADTQYFGPGTRLTVL.

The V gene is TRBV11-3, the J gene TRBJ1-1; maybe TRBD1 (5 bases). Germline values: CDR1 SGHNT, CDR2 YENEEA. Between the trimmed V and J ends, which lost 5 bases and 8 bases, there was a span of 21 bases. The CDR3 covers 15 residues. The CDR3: CASSRLGGIPVEAFF. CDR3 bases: TGTGCCAGCAGCCGCCTGGGGGGAATTCCCGTCGAAGCTTTCTTT.

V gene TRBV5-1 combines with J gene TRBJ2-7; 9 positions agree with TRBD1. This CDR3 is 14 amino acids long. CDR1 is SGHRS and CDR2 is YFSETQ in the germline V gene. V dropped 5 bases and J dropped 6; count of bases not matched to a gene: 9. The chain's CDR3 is CASRVRQGGGEQYF. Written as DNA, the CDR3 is TGCGCCAGCAGAGTTCGACAGGGGGGGGGCGAGCAGTACTTC.

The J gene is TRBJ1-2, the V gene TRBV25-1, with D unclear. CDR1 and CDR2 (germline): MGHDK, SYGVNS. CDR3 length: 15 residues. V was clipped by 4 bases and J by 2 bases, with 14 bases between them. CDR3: CASSASLDGNYGYTF. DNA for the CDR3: TGTGCCAGCAGTGCTAGCCTCGACGGGAACTATGGCTACACCTTC.

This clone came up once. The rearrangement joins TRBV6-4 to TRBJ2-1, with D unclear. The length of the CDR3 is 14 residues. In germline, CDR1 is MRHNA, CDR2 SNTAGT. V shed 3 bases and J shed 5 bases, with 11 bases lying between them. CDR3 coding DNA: TGTGCCAGCAGTGAAAGGTTCGCCCACAATGAGCAGTTCTTC. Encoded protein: CASSERFAHNEQFF.

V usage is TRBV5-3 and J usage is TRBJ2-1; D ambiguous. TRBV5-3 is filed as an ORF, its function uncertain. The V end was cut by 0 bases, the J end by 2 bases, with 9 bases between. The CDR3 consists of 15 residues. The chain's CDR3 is CARSLDARAYNEQFF. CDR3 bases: TGTGCCAGAAGCTTGGATGCGAGAGCCTACAATGAGCAGTTCTTC.